Presented here are 31 T cell receptor beta chains from one specimen sequenced in a study of T cell repertoires in cytomegalovirus infection. Each CDR3 protein gets one entry after TCRdb re-called the reads with MiXCR. Of around 630,000 distinct CDR3 sequences in the sample, approximately 25% were seen once. The sample taken for sequencing was CD8+ T cells from PBMCs. Source of these receptors: a human donor in good health (CMV status not recorded). Some clones in this sample may be carry-over from other donors' samples.

This chain connects TRBV2 to TRBJ2-1; perhaps TRBD1 as D (6 bases). Trimming removed 10 bases from V and 5 bases from J, with 15 bases in between. The CDR3 is made up of 13 amino acids. Germline CDR1 reads SNHLY; CDR2 reads FYNNEI. CDR3 residues: CAKGRQANNEQFF. DNA for the CDR3: TGTGCCAAGGGGAGACAGGCCAACAATGAGCAGTTCTTC.

As concerns this clonotype: At one of its ends the junction is not consistent with the germline gene, which may arise from a read error. The chain couples TRBV6-5 to TRBJ2-1, with TRBD2 matching over 13 bases. The CDR3 is made up of 16 amino acids. The germline V gene encodes CDR1 MNHEY and CDR2 SVGAGI. The CDR3 reads CASSIGTSGVYNEQFF. The CDR3 bases are TGTGCCAGCAGCATCGGGACTAGCGGGGTCTACAATGAACAGTTCTTC.

This clonotype occurred many times. The gene calls are TRBV18 and TRBJ2-7; TRBD1 aligns across 10 bases. The trim removed 6 bases at V and 3 bases at J, leaving 5 bases unmatched. The CDR3 loop spans 14 amino acids. Germline V gene lookup returns CDR1 KGHSH and CDR2 LQKENI. CDR3 in DNA: TGTGCCAGCTCTCCCGGACAGGGGGACTACGAGCAGTACTTC. Amino acids: CASSPGQGDYEQYF.

Turning to this clonotype: A much larger clonotype is one base distant, so this may be a read error. CDR3 nucleotides: TGTGCCAGCAGTTTTGGCAGGTCAGATCTTCAAGAGACCCAGTACTTC. Amino acids: CASSFGRSDLQETQYF. This chain connects TRBV28 to TRBJ2-5; D unresolved. The CDR3 runs to 16 residues. CDR1 MDHEN and CDR2 SYDVKM come from the germline V gene. V dropped 3 bases and J dropped 2 bases, with 16 bases sitting between them.

As regards this clonotype: A much larger clone lies one base from this, so it may be a read error. The chain recombines TRBV24-1 with TRBJ1-2; 9 bases map to TRBD1. V lost 3 bases, J lost 4 bases, and 2 bases stayed unmatched. The CDR3 contains 14 residues. The germline V gene has CDR1 KGHDR and CDR2 SFDVKD. CDR3 amino acids: CATSDGTGIYGYTF. The CDR3 nucleotides read TGTGCCACCAGTGATGGGACAGGGATCTATGGCTACACCTTC.

There are a few counts of this clonotype. The rearrangement joins TRBV7-9 to TRBJ1-1; 9 bases agree with TRBD1. Germline trimming cut 5 bases from V and 4 bases from J; bases unmatched to any gene: 8. CDR1 is SEHNR, CDR2 FQNEAQ, per germline (reference sequence). The CDR3 is 15 residues long. The CDR3 region has the DNA TGTGCCAGCAGCGCGCCGGGACAGGGTCTCACTGAAGCTTTCTTT. Its translation: CASSAPGQGLTEAFF.

In its sample, this clonotype was seen once. A much larger clone sits a single nucleotide away, making a read error possible. The rearrangement links TRBV7-2 to TRBJ2-1; the D gene is possibly TRBD1 (6 bases). Germline V gene data show CDR1 as SGHTA and CDR2 as FQGNSA. The CDR3 has 15 amino acids. V dropped 3 bases and J dropped 8 bases, with 17 bases sitting between them. The CDR3 region is CASSFRLTRGHEQFF. The CDR3, as DNA: TGTGCCAGCAGCTTCAGACTAACCAGGGGCCATGAGCAGTTCTTC.

This clonotype was seen repeatedly, ten times or more. The gene calls are TRBV7-9 and TRBJ1-2; no firm D call. The germline gives CDR1 SEHNR, CDR2 FQNEAQ (reference sequence). This CDR3 has 12 amino acids. Between the trimmed V and J ends, which lost 5 bases and 4 bases, there was a span of 8 bases. CDR3: CASSENSYGYTF. The CDR3 DNA reads as TGTGCCAGCAGCGAAAACAGCTATGGCTACACCTTC.

This clonotype was seen ten or more times. The chain joins TRBV7-9 to TRBJ2-7; no clear D gene. This CDR3 has 13 amino acids. Trimming took off 5 bases at V and 2 bases at J, with 10 bases between the two ends. The V gene's germline CDR1 is SEHNR and CDR2 FQNEAQ (reference sequence). The CDR3 sequence is CASSEHSAYEQYF. CDR3 nucleotide sequence: TGTGCCAGCAGCGAACACTCGGCCTACGAGCAGTACTTC.

The sample holds many counts of this clonotype. The genes are TRBV2 and TRBJ1-1; D gene unclear. V shed 1 base and J shed 7 bases, with 16 bases lying between them. The CDR3 is 15 amino acids. Germline CDR1 is SNHLY and CDR2 is FYNNEI. CDR3 sequence: CASSEGGVGLLEAFF. The CDR3 DNA is TGTGCCAGCAGTGAAGGGGGAGTAGGGCTACTTGAAGCTTTCTTT.

This rearrangement joins TRBV4-2 to TRBJ1-3; D ambiguous. V was clipped by 4 bases and J by 4 bases, with 11 bases between them. Germline lookup yields CDR1 LGHNA and CDR2 YNFKEQ. This CDR3 has 14 amino acids. Written as DNA, the CDR3 is TGTGCCAGCAGCCCTAACGCGGGGGGAAACACCATATATTTT. It yields the protein CASSPNAGGNTIYF.

This clonotype was detected only a few times. CDR3 sequence reads: CASSPGRGLHEQYF. For the CDR3, the DNA is TGTGCCAGCAGCCCCGGCAGGGGCTTACACGAGCAGTACTTC. This chain uses TRBV7-6 with TRBJ2-7, with a weak D call TRBD1 (6 bases). The CDR3 covers 14 residues. CDR1 and CDR2 from the germline V gene are SGHVS and FNYEAQ. Trimming took 5 bases from V and 5 from J, leaving 16 bases between them.

A word on this clonotype: An end of the junction does not agree with germline; a read error may underlie this. This chain connects TRBV27 to TRBJ2-2; D uncertain. Germline V lookup: CDR1 MNHEY, CDR2 SMNVEV (reference sequence). The CDR3 loop spans 16 amino acids. This CDR3 reads CANSLYVVMNTGELFF. Here the CDR3 DNA reads TGTGCCAACAGTTTATATGTAGTGATGAACACCGGGGAGCTGTTTTTT.

In this sample, this clonotype turned up many times. The V gene is TRBV20-1, the J gene TRBJ2-1, with 10 bases matching TRBD1. Germline V gene data show CDR1 as DFQATT and CDR2 as SNEGSKA (reference sequence). CDR3 length: 16 residues. The junction had 10 bases not matched to a gene; V was cut back by 6 bases and J by 2 bases. CDR3 residues: CSAIVPGTGAYNEQFF. The CDR3 nucleotides are TGCAGTGCCATAGTACCCGGGACAGGGGCCTACAATGAGCAGTTCTTC.

This chain joins TRBV9 and TRBJ2-3; TRBD1 or TRBD2 may be the D gene (5 bases each). V was clipped by 3 bases and J by 2 bases, with 13 bases between them. This CDR3 comprises 15 residues. Germline loops: CDR1 SGDLS, CDR2 YYNGEE. The CDR3 sequence is CASSGMGEITDTQYF. The CDR3 coding sequence is TGTGCCAGCAGCGGCATGGGGGAAATCACAGATACGCAGTATTTT.

As concerns this clonotype: A much more abundant neighbour one base away suggests this may be a read error. V is TRBV7-6 and J is TRBJ1-5; 8 nucleotides align to TRBD1. J lost 7 bases, V lost 3 bases, and 8 bases had no gene match. Germline V gene lookup returns CDR1 SGHVS and CDR2 FNYEAQ. CDR3 length equals 15 residues. The CDR3 coding sequence is TGTGCCAGCAGCTTCGGACAGGGAAGATCGCAGCCCCAGCATTTT. Translated: CASSFGQGRSQPQHF.

This clonotype turned up a few times. The CDR3: CASSLGQGQTQYF. The CDR3 DNA is TGTGCCAGCAGTTTGGGACAGGGACAGACCCAGTACTTC. This rearrangement joins TRBV28 to TRBJ2-5, with TRBD1 identical over 9 bases. This CDR3 spans 13 amino acids. Unmatched junction bases numbered 2, after V lost 3 bases and J lost 6 bases. The germline V gene has CDR1 MDHEN and CDR2 SYDVKM.

The chain combines TRBV14 with TRBJ2-1; D not resolved. This CDR3 contains 14 residues. Trimming shortened V by 6 bases and J by 12 bases, and 21 bases separated the two germline ends. The germline CDR1 and CDR2 sequences are SGHDN and FVKESK. The CDR3 DNA sequence: TGTGCCAGCAGTCCCGACTCCTTACCGAAACGGCAGTTCTTC. It codes for CASSPDSLPKRQFF.

In its sample, this clonotype was seen many times. The rearrangement joins TRBV7-2 to TRBJ2-7; TRBD1 might be the D (6 bases). The ends were cut back, 5 bases at V and 4 bases at J, with 15 bases in the middle. The CDR3 extends over 14 amino acids. Germline V gene sequence: CDR1 SGHTA, CDR2 FQGNSA. The DNA for the CDR3 is TGTGCCAGCAGCCCCAGCAGGGGCAGGTACGAGCAGTACTTC. This codes for CASSPSRGRYEQYF.

This clonotype was detected ten times or more. This chain uses TRBV7-2 with TRBJ2-6; D is uncertain. The germline V gene encodes CDR1 SGHTA and CDR2 FQGNSA. V was pared by 2 bases and J by 0 bases, with 11 bases between. CDR3 size: 17 residues. CDR3 residues: CASSLFKYPSGANVLTF. Written as DNA, the CDR3 is TGTGCCAGCAGCTTATTTAAGTACCCCTCTGGGGCCAACGTCCTGACTTTC.

The chain couples TRBV14 to TRBJ1-6, with D possibly being TRBD1 (6 bases). CDR1 is SGHDN, CDR2 FVKESK, per germline. This CDR3 comprises 17 residues. V was clipped by 0 bases and J by 8 bases, with 17 bases between them. The CDR3 sequence is CASSQDPGVGLDSPLHF. For the CDR3, the DNA is TGTGCCAGCAGCCAAGACCCAGGGGTGGGTTTGGATTCACCCCTCCACTTT.

The genes are TRBV10-3 and TRBJ1-1, with D uncertain. This CDR3 contains 11 residues. Trimming left V 3 bases short and J 7 bases short, with 6 bases between. Germline V gene lookup returns CDR1 ENHRY and CDR2 SYGVKD. CDR3 sequence (DNA): TGTGCCATCAGTGACGAGATTGAAGCTTTCTTT. It translates to CAISDEIEAFF.

V usage is TRBV25-1 and J usage is TRBJ2-1; D call uncertain. This CDR3 has 12 residues. From germline, CDR1 is MGHDK and CDR2 SYGVNS. Trimming took 6 bases from V and 9 from J, leaving 12 bases between them. CDR3 amino acids: CASRENNREQFF. The DNA of the CDR3 is TGTGCCAGCAGGGAGAATAATCGTGAGCAGTTCTTC.

This clonotype was seen ten or more times. The rearrangement uses TRBV7-2 and TRBJ1-2; TRBD1 matches 11 bases. CDR1 and CDR2 from the germline V gene are SGHTA and FQGNSA. This CDR3 is 16 amino acids long. V lost 5 bases, J lost 0 bases, and 5 bases stayed unmatched. CDR3 protein: CASSLLDRGPNYGYTF. The CDR3 DNA reads as TGTGCCAGCAGCCTGCTGGACAGGGGGCCTAACTATGGCTACACCTTC.

This clonotype occurred many times. The V call is TRBV7-2, the J call TRBJ1-1; D unresolved. CDR1 is SGHTA, CDR2 FQGNSA, per germline. Trimming shortened V by 5 bases and J by 6 bases, and 13 bases separated the two germline ends. This CDR3 has 13 amino acids. The CDR3 here is CASSTYEEAEAFF. In nucleotides, the CDR3 is TGTGCCAGCAGCACTTACGAGGAGGCTGAAGCTTTCTTT.

The sample holds a few counts of this clonotype. CDR3 protein: CASSLHLGNTEAFF. In DNA, the CDR3 is TGTGCCAGCAGTCTCCATTTGGGGAACACTGAAGCTTTCTTT. The chain uses TRBV27 and TRBJ1-1; D gene uncertain. CDR1 is MNHEY and CDR2 is SMNVEV in the germline V gene (reference sequence). V lost 5 bases, J lost 1 base, and 11 bases lay in between. The CDR3 has 14 amino acids.

This clonotype was counted only a few times. The chain is built from TRBV27 and TRBJ1-2; the match to TRBD1 covers 7 bases. The CDR3 is 17 residues long. The ends lost 6 bases at V and 2 bases at J; junction bases unmatched: 15. Germline assignment: CDR1 MNHEY and CDR2 SMNVEV (reference sequence). CDR3 amino acids: CASSFFPSGTENYGYTF. The CDR3 region has the DNA TGTGCCAGCAGCTTTTTCCCGTCCGGGACAGAAAACTATGGCTACACCTTC.

This clonotype showed up just a few times. The rearrangement uses TRBV6-5 and TRBJ2-3; no definite D call. Trimming removed 0 bases from V and 6 bases from J, with 7 bases in between. This CDR3 has 13 amino acids. Germline V CDR1 and CDR2: MNHEY, SVGAGI. DNA of the CDR3: TGTGCCAGCAGTTACTCTACTGGGGATACGCAGTATTTT. It is translated as CASSYSTGDTQYF.

This clonotype was picked up many times. The V gene is TRBV6-1, the J gene TRBJ1-6, with 8 bases aligning to TRBD1. Germline-derived CDR1 and CDR2 are MNHNS and SASEGT. Unmatched junction bases numbered 6, after V lost 1 base and J lost 10 bases. This CDR3 comprises 15 residues. The CDR3 loop is CASSEGGQGRSPLHF. In DNA, the CDR3 is TGTGCCAGCAGTGAAGGAGGACAGGGAAGGTCACCCCTCCACTTT.

This clonotype was found many times. V and J are TRBV28 and TRBJ2-7; D is ambiguous. The length of the CDR3 is 13 residues. The germline V gene encodes CDR1 MDHEN and CDR2 SYDVKM. Between the trimmed V and J ends, which lost 7 bases and 2 bases, there was a span of 12 bases. CDR3 protein: CASNPDNTYEQYV. CDR3 nucleotide sequence: TGTGCCAGCAATCCCGACAACACCTACGAGCAGTACGTC.

This clonotype showed up many times. V usage is TRBV4-3 and J usage is TRBJ2-3; 13 bases line up with TRBD2. In germline, CDR1 is LGHNA, CDR2 YSLEER. The V and J ends lost 0 bases and 1 base, in that order; junction bases with no gene match: 1. The CDR3 has 17 amino acids. The CDR3 DNA reads TGCGCCAGCAGCCAAGACGGACTAGCGGGGGGCACAGATACGCAGTATTTT. It translates to CASSQDGLAGGTDTQYF.